This T cell receptor (beta chain) was profiled in a study of regulatory T cells in long-lasting Graves disease. This CDR3 region has 11 residues. Trimming shortened V by 2 bases and J by 4 bases, and 3 bases separated the two germline ends. The germline V gene has CDR1 DFQATT and CDR2 SNEGSKA (reference sequence). For TCR beta, libraries came from iRepertoire HTBI primers and Arm-PCR of CDR3 regions. MiXCR, run by TCRdb on the multiplex PCR reads, gives a single entry per CDR3 protein. The table has 500,000 to 700,000 distinct CDR3 sequences, about 15% seen once. Described time point: newly diagnosed GD, antithyroid drugs for less than 3 months. Making the TCR library involved RNA that had been extracted from PBMCs. The sample also formed part of further work on T cells in Graves' hyperthyroidism and ophthalmopathy. This second report adds: Most thyroid-expanded clonotypes above 0.001 were also found in blood.

The rearrangement joins TRBV20-1 to TRBJ2-1; D is uncertain. Sample: peripheral blood mononuclear cells (PBMCs), taken at new diagnosis, from a patient treated with antithyroid drugs. This TCR was sampled from a woman aged 25 to 45 with Graves disease. In DNA, the CDR3 is TGCAGTGCTAGAATTTACAATGAGCAGTTCTTC. Translation: CSARIYNEQFF.